Below are 13 T cell receptor beta chains sequenced from a single sample in a study of T cell repertoires in cytomegalovirus infection. TCRdb called the reads again in MiXCR, with one record for every CDR3 protein. The sample comprises about 460,000 distinct CDR3 sequences, 10% to 12% of which are singletons, and roughly 10% rests with the top ten. The specimen was PBMCs. The receptors come from a human donor in good health (CMV status not recorded). Some clones in this sample may be carry-over from other donors' samples.

This clonotype was seen ten or more times. V and J are TRBV5-4 and TRBJ1-1, with D perhaps TRBD1 (5 bases). The CDR3 length is 14 residues. Looked up from germline, CDR1 is SGHNT and CDR2 is YYREEE (reference sequence). Trimming pared 3 bases from V and 10 bases from J, leaving 19 bases between. The CDR3 loop reads CASSSRGTTEAAFF. As DNA, the CDR3 is TGTGCCAGCAGCTCTAGGGGAACCACAGAGGCAGCTTTCTTT.

This clonotype was observed at least ten times. The V gene is TRBV11-2, the J gene TRBJ1-1; D remains ambiguous. Trimming left V 1 base short and J 3 bases short, with 6 bases between. CDR3 size: 13 residues. Germline CDR1 is SGHAT and CDR2 is FQNNGV. CDR3 bases: TGTGCCAGCAGCTTAGCCAGAGACACTGAAGCTTTCTTT. Amino acid sequence: CASSLARDTEAFF.

This clonotype was picked up many times. The chain recombines TRBV7-3 with TRBJ1-1; perhaps TRBD1 as D (6 bases). V was trimmed by 5 bases and J by 1 base, leaving 14 bases between them. The CDR3 consists of 15 residues. Germline CDR1 reads SGHTA; CDR2 reads FQGTGA. The CDR3 DNA reads TGTGCCAGCAGCAGCGCGGGGGGGGCGAACACTGAAGCTTTCTTT. Its protein is CASSSAGGANTEAFF.

This clonotype appeared a few times. This chain connects TRBV28 to TRBJ1-2; tentatively, D is TRBD1 (6 bases). Germline V CDR1 and CDR2: MDHEN, SYDVKM. The CDR3 extends over 13 amino acids. CDR3 amino acids: CATRQVLEYGYTF. CDR3 in DNA: TGTGCAACCCGACAGGTTTTAGAATATGGCTACACCTTC.

In this sample, this clonotype turned up many times. This chain uses TRBV20-1 with TRBJ2-5, with 8 nucleotides matching TRBD2. Germline lookup yields CDR1 DFQATT and CDR2 SNEGSKA (reference sequence). Trimming took 3 bases from V and 4 from J; bases not matched to a gene: 4. The CDR3 spans 13 residues. Here the CDR3 reads CSASGTRIETQYF. The CDR3 nucleotides read TGCAGTGCTAGTGGGACTAGGATAGAGACCCAGTACTTC.

This clonotype showed up just a few times. The chain recombines TRBV2 with TRBJ2-5; 13 bases fit TRBD2. J was trimmed by 5 bases and V by 5 bases; bases with no gene match: 8. This CDR3 contains 16 residues. Germline CDR1 SNHLY, CDR2 FYNNEI. Here the CDR3 DNA reads TGTGCCAGCAGTTTACTAGCGGGAGGGCCTTGGGAGACCCAGTACTTC. Amino acid sequence: CASSLLAGGPWETQYF.

This clonotype was seen ten or more times. The J gene is TRBJ2-1, the V gene TRBV19; 7 nucleotides align to TRBD2. Germline CDR1 and CDR2: LNHDA and SQIVND (reference sequence). Unmatched junction bases numbered 8, after V lost 8 bases and J lost 4 bases. The CDR3 runs 14 residues. CDR3 in amino acids: CASSKREGYNEQFF. The CDR3 DNA sequence: TGTGCCAGTTCCAAGAGGGAGGGTTACAATGAGCAGTTCTTC.

This clonotype was observed a few times. The V call is TRBV2, the J call TRBJ2-3; 7 bases align to TRBD1. The germline gives CDR1 SNHLY, CDR2 FYNNEI. The CDR3 sequence is 15 residues long. J was trimmed by 2 bases and V by 8 bases; bases with no gene match: 10. The CDR3 sequence is CASATGQFYTDTQYF. In nucleotides, the CDR3 is TGTGCCAGCGCCACGGGACAGTTTTACACAGATACGCAGTATTTT.

The chain employs TRBV25-1 and TRBJ1-5, with TRBD1 matching 8 bases. The CDR3 loop spans 13 amino acids. Unmatched junction bases numbered 7, after V lost 8 bases and J lost 7 bases. CDR1 MGHDK and CDR2 SYGVNS come from the germline V gene. CDR3 DNA sequence: TGTGCCAGCCGGGGACAGGCTGGCCAGCCCCAGCATTTT. As protein: CASRGQAGQPQHF.

This clonotype was counted ten times or more. This chain joins TRBV11-2 and TRBJ2-1, with 13 bases matching TRBD2. Trimming removed 6 bases from V and 4 bases from J; junction bases left unmatched: 6. Germline CDR1 reads SGHAT; CDR2 reads FQNNGV. The CDR3 extends over 16 amino acids. CDR3 DNA: TGTGCCAGCAGTTATTGGACTAGCGGGGGATACAATGAGCAGTTCTTC. Residues: CASSYWTSGGYNEQFF.

This clonotype was seen repeatedly, ten times or more. This chain joins TRBV24-1 and TRBJ1-2, with D possibly TRBD1 on 6 matching bases. Looked up from germline, CDR1 is KGHDR and CDR2 is SFDVKD. The CDR3 is made up of 12 amino acids. V gave up 7 bases and J gave up 8 bases, with 13 bases separating them. CDR3 in amino acids: CATSAEGGGYTF. The CDR3, as DNA: TGTGCCACCAGCGCTGAAGGGGGAGGCTACACCTTC.

This clonotype has a count of ten or more. The chain combines TRBV29-1 with TRBJ2-5; 14 positions agree with TRBD2. Germline CDR1 is SQVTM and CDR2 is ANQGSEA. This CDR3 has 14 residues. The V segment lost 7 bases and the J segment 6 bases; nucleotides outside the gene matches: 7. CDR3 region: CSGGGTSGRKTQYF. CDR3 sequence (DNA): TGCAGCGGGGGAGGGACTAGCGGGAGAAAGACCCAGTACTTC.

For the CDR3, the DNA is TGTGCCATCAGGGATAGCGGGAGAAGCTCCTACGAGCAGTACTTC. It specifies CAIRDSGRSSYEQYF. The V gene is TRBV10-3, the J gene TRBJ2-7; 9 positions agree with TRBD2. The CDR3 consists of 15 residues. Per the germline V gene, CDR1 is ENHRY and CDR2 is SYGVKD. V shed 6 bases, J shed 0 bases, and the junction held 6 bases outside the gene matches.